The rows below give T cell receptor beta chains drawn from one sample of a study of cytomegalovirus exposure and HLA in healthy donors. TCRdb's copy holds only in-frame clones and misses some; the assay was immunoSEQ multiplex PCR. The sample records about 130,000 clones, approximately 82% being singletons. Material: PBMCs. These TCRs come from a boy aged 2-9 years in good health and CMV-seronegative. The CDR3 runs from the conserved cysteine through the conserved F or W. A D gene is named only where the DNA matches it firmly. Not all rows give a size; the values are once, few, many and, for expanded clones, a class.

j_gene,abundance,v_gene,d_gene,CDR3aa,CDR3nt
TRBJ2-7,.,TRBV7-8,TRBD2,CASSLASGLAGHSYEQYF,TGTGCCAGCAGCTTAGCGTCGGGACTAGCGGGGCACTCCTACGAGCAGTACTTC
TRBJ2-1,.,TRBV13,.,CASSLWGVGNNEQFF,TGTGCCAGCAGCTTATGGGGAGTTGGGAACAATGAGCAGTTCTTC
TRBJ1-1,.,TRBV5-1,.,CASSPSRPGQNTEAFF,TGCGCCAGCAGCCCCTCTAGACCGGGACAGAACACTGAAGCTTTCTTT
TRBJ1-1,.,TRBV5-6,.,CASSMGVGGAVEAFF,TGTGCCAGCAGCATGGGGGTGGGGGGGGCTGTTGAAGCTTTCTTT
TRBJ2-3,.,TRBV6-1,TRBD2,CASSEVQRGPTDTQYF,TGTGCCAGCAGTGAAGTTCAGCGGGGGCCCACAGATACGCAGTATTTT
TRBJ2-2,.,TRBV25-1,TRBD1,CASSPFLGQGSTGELFF,TGTGCCAGCAGTCCTTTTTTGGGACAGGGTTCAACCGGGGAGCTGTTTTTT
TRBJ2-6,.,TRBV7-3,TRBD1,CASSYGTGTSGANVLTF,TGTGCCAGCAGCTACGGGACAGGGACTTCTGGGGCCAACGTCCTGACTTTC
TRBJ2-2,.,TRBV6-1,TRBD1,CASSGTGSSHTGELFF,TGTGCCAGCAGTGGGACAGGGTCCTCGCACACCGGGGAGCTGTTTTTT
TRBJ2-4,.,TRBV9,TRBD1,CASSVDTGGGSDSAKNIQYF,TGTGCCAGCAGCGTAGATACAGGGGGCGGAAGCGATTCTGCCAAAAACATTCAGTACTTC
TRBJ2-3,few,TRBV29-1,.,CSVEQGTDTQYF,TGCAGCGTTGAACAGGGTACAGATACGCAGTATTTT
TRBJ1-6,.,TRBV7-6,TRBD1,CASSLAGQHNSPLHF,TGTGCCAGCAGCTTAGCGGGACAGCATAATTCACCCCTCCACTTT
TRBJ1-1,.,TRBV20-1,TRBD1,CSARRDSEAFF,TGCAGTGCTAGGAGGGACAGTGAAGCTTTCTTT
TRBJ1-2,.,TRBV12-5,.,CASGFGGSWRIYGYTF,TGTGCTAGTGGTTTTGGCGGTTCTTGGCGCATCTATGGCTACACCTTC
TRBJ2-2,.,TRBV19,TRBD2,CASSRGTSGSTGELFF,TGTGCCAGTAGTAGGGGGACTAGCGGGAGCACCGGGGAGCTGTTTTTT
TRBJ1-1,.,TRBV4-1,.,CASSQGQTTEAFF,TGCGCCAGCAGCCAAGGACAGACCACTGAAGCTTTCTTT
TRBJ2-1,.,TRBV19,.,CASSTRDTNYNEQFF,TGTGCCAGTAGCACCCGGGACACTAACTACAATGAGCAGTTCTTC
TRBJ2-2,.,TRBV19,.,CASPGGTGELFF,TGTGCCAGTCCTGGCGGGACCGGGGAGCTGTTTTTT
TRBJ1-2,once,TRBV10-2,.,CASSEYPRGVNYGYTF,TGCGCCAGCAGTGAGTATCCCCGGGGAGTGAATTATGGCTACACCTTC
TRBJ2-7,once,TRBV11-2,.,CASSLAVRGYEQYF,TGTGCCAGCAGCTTAGCGGTCAGGGGCTACGAGCAGTACTTC
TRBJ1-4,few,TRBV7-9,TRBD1,CASSLPGTGIEKLFF,TGTGCCAGCAGCTTACCCGGGACAGGGATTGAAAAACTGTTTTTT
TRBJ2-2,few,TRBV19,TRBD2,CASHEGRDTGELFF,TGTGCCTCCCACGAGGGGAGGGACACCGGGGAGCTGTTTTTT
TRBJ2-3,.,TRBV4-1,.,CASSQGSVAGPWADTQYF,TGCGCCAGCAGCCAAGGGTCAGTCGCGGGGCCTTGGGCAGATACGCAGTATTTT
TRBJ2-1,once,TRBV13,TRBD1,CASSWGQGWEDEQFF,TGTGCCAGCAGCTGGGGACAGGGGTGGGAGGATGAGCAGTTCTTC
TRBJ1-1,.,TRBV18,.,CASSRSGATEAFF,TGTGCCAGCTCACGGTCAGGGGCCACTGAAGCTTTCTTT
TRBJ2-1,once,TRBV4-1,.,CASSAEPRWNEQFF,TGCGCCAGCTCGGCGGAACCTAGGTGGAATGAGCAGTTCTTC
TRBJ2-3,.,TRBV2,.,CASSEESPGGGQGTDTQYF,TGTGCCAGCAGTGAAGAAAGCCCAGGCGGGGGACAGGGCACAGATACGCAGTATTTT
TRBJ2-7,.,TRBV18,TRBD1,CASSPGQAVYEQYF,TGTGCCAGCTCACCCGGACAGGCTGTCTACGAGCAGTACTTC
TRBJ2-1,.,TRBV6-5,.,CASSLAAGALEEQFF,TGTGCCAGCAGCTTGGCGGCGGGGGCTTTAGAGGAGCAGTTCTTC
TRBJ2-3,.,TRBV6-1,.,CASRTLRGTDTQYF,TGTGCCAGCCGGACTCTACGGGGCACAGATACGCAGTATTTT
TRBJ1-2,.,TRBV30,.,CACTNPDRPYGYTF,TGTGCCTGTACCAATCCCGACAGGCCCTATGGCTACACCTTC
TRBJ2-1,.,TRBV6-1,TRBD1,CASRDRVYNEQFF,TGTGCCAGCCGGGACAGGGTTTACAATGAGCAGTTCTTC
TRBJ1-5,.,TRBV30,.,CAWRGKQEWQPQHF,TGTGCCTGGAGAGGGAAACAGGAGTGGCAGCCCCAGCATTTT
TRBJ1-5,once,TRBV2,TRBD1,CASSGTVPNQPQHF,TGTGCCAGCAGCGGGACAGTCCCCAATCAGCCCCAGCATTTT
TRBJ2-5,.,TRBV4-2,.,CASSPPAVTKETQYF,TGTGCCAGCAGCCCGCCAGCAGTAACTAAAGAGACCCAGTACTTC
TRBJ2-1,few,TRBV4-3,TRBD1,CASSQDGTGVQFFLYNEQFF,TGCGCCAGCAGCCAAGACGGGACAGGGGTTCAGTTTTTCCTCTACAATGAGCAGTTCTTC
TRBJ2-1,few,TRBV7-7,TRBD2,CASSLGTNGGYNEQFF,TGTGCTAGCAGCTTAGGGACCAACGGGGGGTATAATGAGCAGTTCTTC
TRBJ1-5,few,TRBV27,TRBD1,CASSPGQFQNQPQHF,TGTGCCAGCAGTCCGGGACAGTTTCAGAATCAGCCCCAGCATTTT
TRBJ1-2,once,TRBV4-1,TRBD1,CASSPGTGGVHGYTF,TGCGCCAGCAGCCCGGGGACAGGGGGCGTTCATGGCTACACCTTC
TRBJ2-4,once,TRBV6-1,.,CASGDIAKNIQYF,TGTGCCAGCGGAGATATTGCCAAAAACATTCAGTACTTC
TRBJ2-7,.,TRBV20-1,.,CSARTSYEQYF,TGCAGTGCAAGGACTTCCTACGAGCAGTACTTC